This TCR beta chain was retrieved from a study of blood T cell repertoires in COVID-19. CDR3 size: 13 residues. Germline lookup yields CDR1 KGHSH and CDR2 LQKENI. V was clipped by 6 bases and J by 6 bases; unmatched bases: 8. Measured with immunoSEQ multiplex PCR; TCRdb has only the in-frame clones, and not every one. The data show approximately 93,000 clones, with around 87% seen just once and 0.85% to 1.2% held by the top ten. The clonotype originates from a human donor in a cohort sampled during active COVID-19. The chain recombines TRBV18 with TRBJ2-7; 7 bases match TRBD1. Specimen: peripheral blood. The CDR3 is CASSPTGTSEQYF. CDR3 DNA sequence: TGTGCCAGCTCCCCGACAGGGACCAGCGAGCAGTACTTC.